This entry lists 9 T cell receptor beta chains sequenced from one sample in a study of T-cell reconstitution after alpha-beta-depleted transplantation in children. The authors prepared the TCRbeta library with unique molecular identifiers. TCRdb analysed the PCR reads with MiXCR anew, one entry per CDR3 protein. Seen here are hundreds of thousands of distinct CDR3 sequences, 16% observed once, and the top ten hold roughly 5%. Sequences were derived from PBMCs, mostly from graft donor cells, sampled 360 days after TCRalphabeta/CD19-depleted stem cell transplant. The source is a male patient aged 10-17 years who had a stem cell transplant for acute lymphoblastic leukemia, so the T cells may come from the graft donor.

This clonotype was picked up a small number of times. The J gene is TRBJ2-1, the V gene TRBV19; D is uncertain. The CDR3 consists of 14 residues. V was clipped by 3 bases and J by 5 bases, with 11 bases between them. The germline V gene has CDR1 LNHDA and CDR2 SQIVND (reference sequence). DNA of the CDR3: TGTGCCAGTAGTATCCCTGTTGGGAACAATGAGCAGTTCTTC. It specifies CASSIPVGNNEQFF.

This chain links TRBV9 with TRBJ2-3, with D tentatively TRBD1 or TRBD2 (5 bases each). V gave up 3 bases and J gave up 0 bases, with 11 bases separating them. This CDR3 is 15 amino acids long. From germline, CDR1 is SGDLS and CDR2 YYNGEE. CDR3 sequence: CASSGGGTSTDTQYF. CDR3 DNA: TGTGCCAGCAGCGGTGGTGGGACCAGCACAGATACGCAGTATTTT.

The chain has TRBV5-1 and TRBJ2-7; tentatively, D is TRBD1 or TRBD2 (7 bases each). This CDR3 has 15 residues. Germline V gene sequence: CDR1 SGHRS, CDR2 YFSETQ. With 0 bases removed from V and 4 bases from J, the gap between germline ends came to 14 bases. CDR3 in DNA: TGCGCCAGCAGCTTGGTGTCAGGGGGAGGGTACGAGCAGTACTTC. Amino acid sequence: CASSLVSGGGYEQYF.

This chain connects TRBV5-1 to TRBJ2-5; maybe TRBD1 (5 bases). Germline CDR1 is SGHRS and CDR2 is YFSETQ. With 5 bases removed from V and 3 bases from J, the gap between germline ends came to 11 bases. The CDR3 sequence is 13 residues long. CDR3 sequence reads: CASRRQIEETQYF. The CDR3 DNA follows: TGCGCCAGCAGACGACAGATCGAAGAGACCCAGTACTTC. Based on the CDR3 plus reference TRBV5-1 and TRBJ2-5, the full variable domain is KAGVTQTPRYLIKTRGQQVTLSCSPISGHRSVSWYQQTPGQGLQFLFEYFSETQRNKGNFPGRFSGRQFSNSRSEMNVSTLELGDSALYLCASRRQIEETQYFGPGTRLLVL.

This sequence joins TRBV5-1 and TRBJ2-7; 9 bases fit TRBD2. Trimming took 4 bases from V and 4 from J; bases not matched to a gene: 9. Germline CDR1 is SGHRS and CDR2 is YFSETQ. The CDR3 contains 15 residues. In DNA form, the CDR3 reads TGCGCCAGCAGCACATATAGCGGGAGTAGATACGAGCAGTACTTC. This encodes CASSTYSGSRYEQYF. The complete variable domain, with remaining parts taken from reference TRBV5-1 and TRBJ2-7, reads KAGVTQTPRYLIKTRGQQVTLSCSPISGHRSVSWYQQTPGQGLQFLFEYFSETQRNKGNFPGRFSGRQFSNSRSEMNVSTLELGDSALYLCASSTYSGSRYEQYFGPGTRLTVT.

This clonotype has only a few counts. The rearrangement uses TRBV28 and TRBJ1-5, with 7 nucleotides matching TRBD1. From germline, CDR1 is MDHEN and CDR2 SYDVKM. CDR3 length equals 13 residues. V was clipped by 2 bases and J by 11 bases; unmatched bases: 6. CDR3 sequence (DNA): TGTGCCAGCAGTTTAGACAGGGTATCTACCCAGCATTTT. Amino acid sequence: CASSLDRVSTQHF.

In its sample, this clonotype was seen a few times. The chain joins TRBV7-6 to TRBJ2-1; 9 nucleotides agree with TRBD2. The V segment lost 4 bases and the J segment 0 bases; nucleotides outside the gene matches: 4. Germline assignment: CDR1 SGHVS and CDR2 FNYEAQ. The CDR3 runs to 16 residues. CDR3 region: CASSSPSGTSYNEQFF. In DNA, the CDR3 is TGTGCCAGCAGCTCACCTAGCGGGACCTCCTACAATGAGCAGTTCTTC. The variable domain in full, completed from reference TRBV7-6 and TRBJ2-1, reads GAGVSQSPRYKVTKRGQDVALRCDPISGHVSLYWYRQALGQGPEFLTYFNYEAQQDKSGLPNDRFSAERPEGSISTLTIQRTEQRDSAMYRCASSSPSGTSYNEQFFGPGTRLTVL.

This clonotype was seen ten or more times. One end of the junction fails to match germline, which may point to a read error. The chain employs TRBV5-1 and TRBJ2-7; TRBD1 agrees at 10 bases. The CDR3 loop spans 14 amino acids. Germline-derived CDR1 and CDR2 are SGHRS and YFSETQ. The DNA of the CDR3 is TGTGCCAGCAGTTTTGGGACAGGGGCCTACGAGCAGTACTTC. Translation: CASSFGTGAYEQYF. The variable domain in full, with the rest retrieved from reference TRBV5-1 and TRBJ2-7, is KAGVTQTPRYLIKTRGQQVTLSCSPISGHRSVSWYQQTPGQGLQFLFEYFSETQRNKGNFPGRFSGRQFSNSRSEMNVSTLELGDSALYLCASSFGTGAYEQYFGPGTRLTVT.

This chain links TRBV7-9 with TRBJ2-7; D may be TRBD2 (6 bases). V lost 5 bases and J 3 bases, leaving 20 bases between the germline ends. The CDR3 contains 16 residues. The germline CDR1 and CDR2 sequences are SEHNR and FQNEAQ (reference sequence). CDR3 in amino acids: CASSPVKTPDYYEQYF. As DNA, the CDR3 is TGTGCCAGCAGCCCTGTGAAAACCCCGGACTACTACGAGCAGTACTTC.